These T cell receptor beta chains were read from a single sample in a study of cytomegalovirus exposure and HLA in healthy donors. Using immunoSEQ multiplex PCR, the repertoire was profiled, and TCRdb retains in-frame clones only, with some absent. Of some 200,000 clones listed, roughly 80% were seen once; the top ten hold 2.5% to 3.5%. Source material: PBMCs. Receptors originate from a woman aged 18-29 years in good health and CMV-seropositive. Both conserved end residues are part of each CDR3. D genes are given only for firm matches. Not every row has a clone size; where given, it reads once, few, many or a size class.

TRBV7-2,TRBD2,-,TRBJ2-3,TGTGCCAGCAGCTTACCTGGCGGGGGGTCCACAGATACGCAGTATTTT,CASSLPGGGSTDTQYF
TRBV19,TRBD1,-,TRBJ2-5,TGTGCCAGTAGTGCCGGGACAGGGGGACGAGAGACCCAGTACTTC,CASSAGTGGRETQYF
TRBV15,-,-,TRBJ1-5,TGTGCCACCAGCAATGGCAACATTCAGCCCCAGCATTTT,CATSNGNIQPQHF
TRBV6-7,-,-,TRBJ2-7,TGTGCCAGCAGTTACACAGCTCGACGACAGGCTCCCTACGAGCAGTACTTC,CASSYTARRQAPYEQYF
TRBV4-1,TRBD2,once,TRBJ2-3,TGCGCCAGCAGCCAAGAAGGTCCCACTAGCGGGAGGACAGATACGCAGTATTTT,CASSQEGPTSGRTDTQYF
TRBV16,TRBD1,once,TRBJ2-7,TGTGCCAGCAGCCAATACGGGGACAGGGACGAGCAGTACTTC,CASSQYGDRDEQYF
TRBV5-4,-,-,TRBJ2-3,TGTGCCAGCAGCCCGCGGCTAGCAAAAACAGATACGCAGTATTTT,CASSPRLAKTDTQYF
TRBV5-1,TRBD2,-,TRBJ2-3,TGCGCCAGCAGCTTGGAGTCGCGGGGGGGCACAGATACGCAGTATTTT,CASSLESRGGTDTQYF
TRBV15,TRBD1,-,TRBJ1-1,TGTGCCACCAGCCGGACAGGGAGTGAAGCTTTCTTT,CATSRTGSEAFF
TRBV7-2,TRBD1,-,TRBJ2-7,TGTGCCAGCAGCTCGAGGACAGGGACCTACGAGCAGTACTTC,CASSSRTGTYEQYF
TRBV7-9,TRBD1,few,TRBJ1-2,TGTGCCAGCAGCCCGAATCCGGGACAGATCAACTATGGCTACACCTTC,CASSPNPGQINYGYTF